Each of the 31 T cell receptor beta chains below was sequenced from the same sample in a study of cytomegalovirus exposure and HLA in healthy donors. PCR primers comprised 60 Vbeta and 13 Jbeta primers. Produced via immunoSEQ multiplex PCR; TCRdb's table is partial and in-frame only. Its listing shows more than 140,000 clones. Sequencing was carried out using PBMCs. All receptors derive from a woman in her late teens or twenties in good health and CMV-seronegative.

The gene calls are TRBV4-1 and TRBJ2-2; D is perhaps TRBD1 (5 bases). From germline, CDR1 is MGHRA and CDR2 YSYEKL. V lost 4 bases and J 0 bases, leaving 12 bases between the germline ends. The CDR3 spans 16 residues. In DNA form, the CDR3 reads TGCGCCAGCAGCCGACGACAGTCCTCGAACACCGGGGAGCTGTTTTTT. Translating gives CASSRRQSSNTGELFF.

The chain carries TRBV4-1 and TRBJ1-1, with D possibly being TRBD1 (5 bases). The germline V gene encodes CDR1 MGHRA and CDR2 YSYEKL. V dropped 4 bases and J dropped 2 bases, with 17 bases sitting between them. This CDR3 region has 16 residues. The CDR3 bases are TGCGCCAGCAGCCTCCCAAAGGGGCGCGGAAACACTGAAGCTTTCTTT. It translates to CASSLPKGRGNTEAFF.

The V gene is TRBV27, the J gene TRBJ1-5; 9 bases are a match to TRBD1. Germline CDR1 is MNHEY and CDR2 is SMNVEV (reference sequence). Trimming cost V 4 bases and J 0 bases; bases outside gene matches: 10. CDR3 size: 18 residues. CDR3 nucleotide sequence: TGTGCCAGCAGTTCGTTTGGGACAGGGCGTGGTAGCAATCAGCCCCAGCATTTT. Translated: CASSSFGTGRGSNQPQHF.

The genes are TRBV19 and TRBJ1-5; 7 bases line up with TRBD1. Germline CDR1 reads LNHDA; CDR2 reads SQIVND (reference sequence). The junction had 11 bases not matched to a gene; V was cut back by 4 bases and J by 5 bases. The CDR3 is 16 amino acids. The CDR3 reads CASSNARTGWDQPQHF. As DNA, the CDR3 is TGTGCCAGTAGTAACGCCAGGACAGGATGGGATCAGCCCCAGCATTTT.

The chain recombines TRBV2 with TRBJ2-4, with 11 bases fitting TRBD2. V dropped 5 bases and J dropped 0; count of bases not matched to a gene: 9. The CDR3 is made up of 18 amino acids. Germline V gives CDR1 SNHLY, CDR2 FYNNEI. CDR3 bases: TGTGCCAGCAGTAATACCGGGACTAGCGGACTAGCCAAAAACATTCAGTACTTC. Protein sequence: CASSNTGTSGLAKNIQYF.

For this clone: In the same sample, other DNA sequences code for this CDR3. The rearrangement joins TRBV7-8 to TRBJ1-1; D might be TRBD1 (5 bases). This CDR3 is 13 amino acids long. The V and J ends lost 2 bases and 4 bases respectively, with 8 bases between them. Per germline, CDR1 SGHVS and CDR2 FQNEAQ. This CDR3 reads CASSLQGGTEAFF. DNA for the CDR3: TGTGCCAGCAGCTTACAGGGAGGCACTGAAGCTTTCTTT.

This chain uses TRBV7-9 with TRBJ2-1, with TRBD2 matching 9 bases. CDR3 length equals 17 residues. J gave up 2 bases and V 4 bases, and 9 bases lay outside the gene matches. CDR1 is SEHNR, CDR2 FQNEAQ, per germline (reference sequence). In DNA form, the CDR3 reads TGTGCCAGCAGCTCTCCTCGACTAGCGGAGACCTACAATGAGCAGTTCTTC. Translating it yields CASSSPRLAETYNEQFF.

The V call is TRBV6-5, the J call TRBJ1-2, with 7 bases aligning to TRBD1. Germline CDR1 is MNHEY and CDR2 is SVGAGI. The CDR3 spans 14 residues. With V trimmed by 6 bases and J by 3 bases, 7 bases remained unmatched. DNA for the CDR3: TGTGCCAGCAGCCCTAGGGGGCGCGACTATGGCTACACCTTC. This encodes CASSPRGRDYGYTF.

The chain couples TRBV20-1 to TRBJ2-5; D is uncertain. Per the germline V gene, CDR1 is DFQATT and CDR2 is SNEGSKA (reference sequence). Between the trimmed V and J ends, which lost 3 bases and 4 bases, there was a span of 6 bases. This CDR3 has 11 amino acids. CDR3 bases: TGCAGTGCTAGTGCCGGAGAGACCCAGTACTTC. As protein: CSASAGETQYF.

The chain joins TRBV7-2 to TRBJ1-1; the match to TRBD1 covers 7 bases. The ends lost 4 bases at V and 3 bases at J; junction bases unmatched: 5. Germline V gene sequence: CDR1 SGHTA, CDR2 FQGNSA. This CDR3 is built from 14 residues. The CDR3 DNA sequence: TGTGCCAGCAGCTCAACAGGGGCCCACACTGAAGCTTTCTTT. It codes for CASSSTGAHTEAFF. Together with reference TRBV7-2 and TRBJ1-1, the CDR3 gives the full variable domain: GAGVSQSPSNKVTEKGKDVELRCDPISGHTALYWYRQSLGQGLEFLIYFQGNSAPDKSGLPSDRFSAERTGGSVSTLTIQRTQQEDSAVYLCASSSTGAHTEAFFGQGTRLTVV.

J is TRBJ2-4 and V is TRBV5-6; D is uncertain. The germline CDR1 and CDR2 sequences are SGHDT and YYEEEE. Trimming took off 0 bases at V and 8 bases at J, with 15 bases between the two ends. The CDR3 is 15 amino acids. The CDR3 here is CASSLGSSGLDIQYF. CDR3 sequence (DNA): TGTGCCAGCAGCTTGGGATCGTCTGGGCTGGACATTCAGTACTTC.

The V gene is TRBV5-1, the J gene TRBJ2-5, with 9 bases identical to TRBD2. The V gene end was trimmed by 5 bases and the J gene end by 2 bases; junction bases not matched to a gene: 4. Germline V gene data show CDR1 as SGHRS and CDR2 as YFSETQ. The CDR3 loop spans 14 amino acids. CDR3 nucleotide sequence: TGCGCCAGCAGAGAGGCGGGAGGGCAAGAGACCCAGTACTTC. This translates into CASREAGGQETQYF.

This rearrangement joins TRBV12-5 to TRBJ2-5; 7 bases line up with TRBD2. The CDR3 length is 15 residues. CDR1 LGHNT and CDR2 FRNRAP come from the germline V gene. Trimming took 0 bases from V and 3 from J; bases not matched to a gene: 4. The CDR3 is CASGLVLAGEETQYF. The DNA for the CDR3 is TGTGCTAGTGGTTTGGTATTGGCGGGAGAAGAGACCCAGTACTTC. The complete variable domain, with remaining parts taken from reference TRBV12-5 and TRBJ2-5, reads DARVTQTPRHKVTEMGQEVTMRCQPILGHNTVFWYRQTMMQGLELLAYFRNRAPLDDSGMPKDRFSAEMPDATLATLKIQPSEPRDSAVYFCASGLVLAGEETQYFGPGTRLLVL.

The CDR3 DNA reads TGTGCCAGCAGCCAAGATCTCGGGACTAGCGGGAGCGAGCAGTACTTC. The encoded protein is CASSQDLGTSGSEQYF. The V gene is TRBV4-2, the J gene TRBJ2-7; TRBD2 aligns across 14 bases. Germline values: CDR1 LGHNA, CDR2 YNFKEQ. Germline trimming cut 0 bases from V and 6 bases from J; bases unmatched to any gene: 4. The CDR3 covers 16 residues.

This chain links TRBV28 with TRBJ1-3; 8 nucleotides agree with TRBD1. The junction had 5 bases not matched to a gene; V was cut back by 5 bases and J by 5 bases. The CDR3 contains 14 residues. Germline values: CDR1 MDHEN, CDR2 SYDVKM. In nucleotides, the CDR3 is TGTGCCAGCAGTCCCGCAGGGGGCAGAAACACCATATATTTT. Its protein product is CASSPAGGRNTIYF.

The chain combines TRBV5-1 with TRBJ2-3; 7 nucleotides agree with TRBD1. Germline V CDR1 and CDR2: SGHRS, YFSETQ. This CDR3 spans 17 amino acids. The V and J ends lost 2 bases and 3 bases, in that order; junction bases with no gene match: 12. CDR3 nucleotides: TGCGCCAGCAGCTTACTAACCGGGACAGCTCTAACAGATACGCAGTATTTT. Amino acids: CASSLLTGTALTDTQYF.

The J gene is TRBJ1-1, the V gene TRBV7-3, with D tentatively TRBD1 (5 bases). Trimming took 2 bases from V and 6 from J, leaving 16 bases between them. The germline gives CDR1 SGHTA, CDR2 FQGTGA. The CDR3 length is 15 residues. CDR3 loop: CASSLRPLGQAEAFF. Written as DNA, the CDR3 is TGTGCCAGCAGCTTACGCCCGCTGGGGCAGGCTGAAGCTTTCTTT.

V is TRBV27 and J is TRBJ1-1; 7 nucleotides line up with TRBD1. The CDR3 spans 13 residues. Trimming removed 8 bases from V and 12 bases from J; junction bases left unmatched: 15. Germline CDR1 MNHEY, CDR2 SMNVEV (reference sequence). The CDR3 sequence is CASRQGGLSHPFF. As DNA, the CDR3 is TGTGCCAGCCGTCAGGGGGGCCTTTCCCACCCTTTCTTT.

The rearrangement uses TRBV7-2 and TRBJ1-5; weak D call: TRBD1 (6 bases). Between the trimmed V and J ends, which lost 4 bases and 7 bases, there was a span of 14 bases. The CDR3 covers 14 residues. Germline CDR1 reads SGHTA; CDR2 reads FQGNSA. CDR3 amino acids: CASSSTTGKQPQHF. CDR3 DNA: TGTGCCAGCAGCTCCACAACAGGGAAACAGCCCCAGCATTTT.

This chain's CDR3 is CASGTSSRTDTQYF. DNA of the CDR3: TGTGCCAGCGGAACTAGCTCCCGGACAGATACGCAGTATTTT. The chain carries TRBV6-5 and TRBJ2-3; possibly TRBD2 for D (6 bases). There are 14 residues in the CDR3. V lost 8 bases and J lost 3, with 15 bases in between. Germline V gene sequence: CDR1 MNHEY, CDR2 SVGAGI.

The chain links TRBV18 to TRBJ1-1, with 8 bases matching TRBD1. Trimming took 3 bases from V and 0 from J; bases not matched to a gene: 12. The CDR3 is 18 amino acids. Germline V gene data show CDR1 as KGHSH and CDR2 as LQKENI. The DNA for the CDR3 is TGTGCCAGCTCACCGGGGTGGTCAGGGGGCGACATGAACACTGAAGCTTTCTTT. Translated, it gives CASSPGWSGGDMNTEAFF.

The J gene is TRBJ1-1, the V gene TRBV7-9, with D possibly being TRBD1 (6 bases). CDR3 length equals 13 residues. Per the germline V gene, CDR1 is SEHNR and CDR2 is FQNEAQ (reference sequence). V was cut by 5 bases and J by 8 bases, with 15 bases left in between. CDR3 coding DNA: TGTGCCAGCAGCCTCCGGGACACCCAAGAAGCTTTCTTT. Translating gives CASSLRDTQEAFF.

The chain is built from TRBV5-4 and TRBJ2-7; possible D gene TRBD2, 5 bases. CDR1 is SGHNT and CDR2 is YYREEE in the germline V gene (reference sequence). The CDR3 contains 14 residues. With 3 bases removed from V and 5 bases from J, the gap between germline ends came to 15 bases. The CDR3 protein is CASSYGLVRDEQYF. The CDR3 nucleotides are TGTGCCAGCAGCTATGGACTGGTCCGGGACGAGCAGTACTTC. The full variable domain, its missing parts supplied by reference TRBV5-4 and TRBJ2-7, is ETGVTQSPTHLIKTRGQQVTLRCSSQSGHNTVSWYQQALGQGPQFIFQYYREEENGRGNFPPRFSGLQFPNYSSELNVNALELDDSALYLCASSYGLVRDEQYFGPGTRLTVT.

The chain carries TRBV30 and TRBJ1-3, with no clear D. V gave up 3 bases and J gave up 0 bases, with 6 bases separating them. There are 13 residues in the CDR3. Germline CDR1 GTSNPN, CDR2 SVGIG (reference sequence). CDR3: CAWRLSSGNTIYF. CDR3 nucleotide sequence: TGTGCCTGGAGACTATCCTCTGGAAACACCATATATTTT.

The CDR3: CAWSGQYGYTF. The CDR3 coding sequence is TGTGCCTGGAGTGGACAGTATGGCTACACCTTC. The rearrangement joins TRBV30 to TRBJ1-2; maybe TRBD1 (5 bases). V lost 1 base and J lost 5, with 5 bases in between. The germline V gene encodes CDR1 GTSNPN and CDR2 SVGIG (reference sequence). The CDR3 totals 11 residues.

V usage is TRBV11-3 and J usage is TRBJ2-1; D is perhaps TRBD2 (6 bases). Germline V gene lookup returns CDR1 SGHNT and CDR2 YENEEA. Trimming took off 5 bases at V and 1 base at J, with 15 bases between the two ends. This CDR3 region has 16 residues. CDR3 loop: CASSRARSGSYNEQFF. Written as DNA, the CDR3 is TGTGCCAGCAGCCGAGCCCGTAGCGGATCCTACAATGAGCAGTTCTTC.

V usage is TRBV5-1 and J usage is TRBJ2-1, with 12 bases matching TRBD2. V lost 0 bases, J lost 8 bases, and 9 bases stayed unmatched. Germline V gives CDR1 SGHRS, CDR2 YFSETQ. CDR3 length: 17 amino acids. DNA of the CDR3: TGCGCCAGCAGCTTGGCCCCTCTAGCGGGAGGGCTAGATGAGCAGTTCTTC. This translates into CASSLAPLAGGLDEQFF.

The chain uses TRBV7-2 and TRBJ2-1; TRBD2 agrees at 9 bases. Germline V gene sequence: CDR1 SGHTA, CDR2 FQGNSA. The V gene end was trimmed by 4 bases and the J gene end by 1 base; junction bases not matched to a gene: 5. CDR3 size: 16 residues. DNA for the CDR3: TGTGCCAGCAGCTCTAGCGGGGTTTTTTCCTACAATGAGCAGTTCTTC. Translating gives CASSSSGVFSYNEQFF.

V is TRBV5-6 and J is TRBJ2-7; a weak D match, TRBD2 (7 bases). The length of the CDR3 is 14 residues. Trimming left V 4 bases short and J 6 bases short, with 17 bases between. Per the germline V gene, CDR1 is SGHDT and CDR2 is YYEEEE. Written as DNA, the CDR3 is TGTGCCAGCAGCGACTCCGGGGAGGGGGGCGAGCAGTACTTC. This codes for CASSDSGEGGEQYF.

This rearrangement joins TRBV4-1 to TRBJ1-1; no reliable D call. The CDR3 totals 15 residues. From germline, CDR1 is MGHRA and CDR2 YSYEKL. V gave up 0 bases and J gave up 5 bases, with 13 bases separating them. CDR3 coding DNA: TGCGCCAGCAGCCAAGATCTGAGGGCGGGAACTGAAGCTTTCTTT. Translation gives CASSQDLRAGTEAFF.

The chain has TRBV6-1 and TRBJ1-1, with D perhaps TRBD1 (6 bases). V dropped 3 bases and J dropped 0 bases, with 14 bases sitting between them. Germline loops: CDR1 MNHNS, CDR2 SASEGT. The CDR3 loop spans 16 amino acids. The CDR3 DNA sequence: TGTGCCAGCAGTGATCCAGCAGGGGCCATGAACACTGAAGCTTTCTTT. Its protein is CASSDPAGAMNTEAFF.